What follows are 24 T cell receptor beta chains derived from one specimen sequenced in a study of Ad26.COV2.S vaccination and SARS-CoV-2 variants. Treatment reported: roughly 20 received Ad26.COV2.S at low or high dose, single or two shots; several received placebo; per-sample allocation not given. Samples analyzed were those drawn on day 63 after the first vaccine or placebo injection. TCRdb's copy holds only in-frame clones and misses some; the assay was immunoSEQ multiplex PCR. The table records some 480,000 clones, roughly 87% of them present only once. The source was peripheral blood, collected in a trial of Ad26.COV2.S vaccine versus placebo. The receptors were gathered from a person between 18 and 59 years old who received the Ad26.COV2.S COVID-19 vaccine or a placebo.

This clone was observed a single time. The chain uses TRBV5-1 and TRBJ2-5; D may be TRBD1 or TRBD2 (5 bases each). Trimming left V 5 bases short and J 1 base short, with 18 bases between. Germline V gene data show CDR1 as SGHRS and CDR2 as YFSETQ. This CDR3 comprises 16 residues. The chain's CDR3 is CASSRTGGLGQETQYF. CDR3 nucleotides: TGCGCCAGCAGTCGAACTGGGGGTTTAGGCCAAGAGACCCAGTACTTC.

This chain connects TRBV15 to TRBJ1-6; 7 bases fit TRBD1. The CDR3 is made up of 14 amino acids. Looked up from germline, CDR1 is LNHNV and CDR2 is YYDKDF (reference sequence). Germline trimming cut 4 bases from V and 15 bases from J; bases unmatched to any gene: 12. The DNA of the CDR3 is TGTGCCACCAGCAAAAGCGGACAGGCCGGGAACCTCCACTTT. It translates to CATSKSGQAGNLHF. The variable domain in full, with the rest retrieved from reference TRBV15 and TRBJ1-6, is DAMVIQNPRYQVTQFGKPVTLSCSQTLNHNVMYWYQQKSSQAPKLLFHYYDKDFNNEADTPDNFQSRRPNTSFCFLDIRSPGLGDTAMYLCATSKSGQAGNLHFGNGTRLTVT.

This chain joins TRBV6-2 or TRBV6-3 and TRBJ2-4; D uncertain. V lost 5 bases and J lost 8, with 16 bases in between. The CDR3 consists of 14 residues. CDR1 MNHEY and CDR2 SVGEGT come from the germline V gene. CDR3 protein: CASSPPEGQDIQYF. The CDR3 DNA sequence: TGTGCCAGCAGTCCACCTGAAGGTCAAGACATTCAGTACTTC.

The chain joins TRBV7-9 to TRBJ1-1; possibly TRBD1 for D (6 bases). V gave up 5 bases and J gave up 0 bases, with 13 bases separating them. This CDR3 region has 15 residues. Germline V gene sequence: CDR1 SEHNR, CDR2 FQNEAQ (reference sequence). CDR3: CASSPMDRMNTEAFF. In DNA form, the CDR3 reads TGTGCCAGCAGCCCCATGGACAGAATGAACACTGAAGCTTTCTTT.

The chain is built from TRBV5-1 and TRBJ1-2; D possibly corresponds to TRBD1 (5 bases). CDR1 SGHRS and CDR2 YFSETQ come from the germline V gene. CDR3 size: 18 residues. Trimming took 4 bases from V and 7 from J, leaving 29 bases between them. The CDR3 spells CASSVDGGPLSRTLGYTF. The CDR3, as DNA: TGCGCCAGCAGCGTGGACGGGGGACCTTTATCCCGAACCCTTGGCTACACCTTC.

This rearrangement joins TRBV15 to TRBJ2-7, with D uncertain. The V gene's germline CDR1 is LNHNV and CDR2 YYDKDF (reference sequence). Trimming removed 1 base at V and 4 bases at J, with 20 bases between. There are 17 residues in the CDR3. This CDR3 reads CATSRAASVRSFYEQYF. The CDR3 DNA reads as TGTGCCACCAGCAGAGCGGCCTCGGTGAGGTCTTTTTACGAGCAGTACTTC.

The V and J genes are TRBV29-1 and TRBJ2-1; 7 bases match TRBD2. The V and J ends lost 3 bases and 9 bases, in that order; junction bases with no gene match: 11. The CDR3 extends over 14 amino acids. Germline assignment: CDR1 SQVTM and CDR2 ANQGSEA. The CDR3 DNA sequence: TGCAGCGTTGATCTGGCGGGAGTTGCGGGTGAGCAGTTCTTC. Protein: CSVDLAGVAGEQFF.

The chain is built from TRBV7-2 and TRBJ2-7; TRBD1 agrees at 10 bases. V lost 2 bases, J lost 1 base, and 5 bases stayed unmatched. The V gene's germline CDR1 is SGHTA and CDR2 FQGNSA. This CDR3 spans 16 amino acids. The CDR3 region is CASSLTGTGVSYEQYF. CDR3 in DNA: TGTGCCAGCAGCTTAACCGGGACAGGGGTTTCCTACGAGCAGTACTTC.

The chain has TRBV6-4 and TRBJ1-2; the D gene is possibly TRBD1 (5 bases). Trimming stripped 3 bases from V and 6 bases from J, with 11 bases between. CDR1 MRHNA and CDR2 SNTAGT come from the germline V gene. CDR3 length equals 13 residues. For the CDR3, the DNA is TGTGCCAGCAGTGAGACCGGGGGAAATGGCTACACCTTC. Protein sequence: CASSETGGNGYTF.

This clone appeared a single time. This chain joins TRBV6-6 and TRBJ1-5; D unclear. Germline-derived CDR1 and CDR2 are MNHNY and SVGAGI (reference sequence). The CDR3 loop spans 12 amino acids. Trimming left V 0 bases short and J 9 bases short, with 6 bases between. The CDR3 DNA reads TGTGCCAGCAGTTACTCGGGGTTGCCCCAGCATTTT. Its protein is CASSYSGLPQHF.

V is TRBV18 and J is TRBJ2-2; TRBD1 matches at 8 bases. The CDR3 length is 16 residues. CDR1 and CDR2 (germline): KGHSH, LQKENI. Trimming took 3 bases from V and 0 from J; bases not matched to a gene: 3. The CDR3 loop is CASSPTGATNTGELFF. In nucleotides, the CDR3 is TGTGCCAGCTCACCGACAGGGGCTACGAACACCGGGGAGCTGTTTTTT.

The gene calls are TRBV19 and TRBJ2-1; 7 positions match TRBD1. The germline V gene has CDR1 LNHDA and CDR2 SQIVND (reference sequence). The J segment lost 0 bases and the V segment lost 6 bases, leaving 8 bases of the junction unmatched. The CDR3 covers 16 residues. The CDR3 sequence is CASRKGASSSYNEQFF. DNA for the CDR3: TGTGCCAGTAGAAAGGGGGCTTCCAGCTCCTACAATGAGCAGTTCTTC.

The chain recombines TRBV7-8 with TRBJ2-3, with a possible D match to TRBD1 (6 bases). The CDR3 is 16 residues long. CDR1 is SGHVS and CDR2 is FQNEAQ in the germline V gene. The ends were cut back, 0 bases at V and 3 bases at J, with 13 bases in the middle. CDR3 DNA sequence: TGTGCCAGCAGCTTAGCCGGTAGGGGGTGGACAGATACGCAGTATTTT. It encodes CASSLAGRGWTDTQYF. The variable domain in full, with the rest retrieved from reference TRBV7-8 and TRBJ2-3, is GAGVSQSPRYKVAKRGQDVALRCDPISGHVSLFWYQQALGQGPEFLTYFQNEAQLDKSGLPSDRFFAERPEGSVSTLKIQRTQQEDSAVYLCASSLAGRGWTDTQYFGPGTRLTVL.

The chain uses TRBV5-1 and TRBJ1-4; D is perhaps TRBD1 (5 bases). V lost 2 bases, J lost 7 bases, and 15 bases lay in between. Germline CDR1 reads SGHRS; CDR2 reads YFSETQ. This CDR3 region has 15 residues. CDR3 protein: CASSLGTLSSEKLFF. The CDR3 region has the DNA TGCGCCAGCAGCTTAGGGACCCTCAGCAGTGAAAAACTGTTTTTT.

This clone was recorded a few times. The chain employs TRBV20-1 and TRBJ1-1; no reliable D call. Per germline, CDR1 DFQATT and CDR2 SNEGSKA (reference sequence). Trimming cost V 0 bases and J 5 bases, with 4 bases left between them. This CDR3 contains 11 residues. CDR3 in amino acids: CSARESTEAFF. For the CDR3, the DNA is TGCAGTGCTAGAGAGTCGACTGAAGCTTTCTTT.

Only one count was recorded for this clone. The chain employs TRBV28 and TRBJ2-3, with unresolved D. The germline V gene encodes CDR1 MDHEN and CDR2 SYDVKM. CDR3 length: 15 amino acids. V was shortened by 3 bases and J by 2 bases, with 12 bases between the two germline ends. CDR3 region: CASSFGDTSTDTQYF. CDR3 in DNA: TGTGCCAGCAGTTTTGGTGACACCTCCACAGATACGCAGTATTTT.

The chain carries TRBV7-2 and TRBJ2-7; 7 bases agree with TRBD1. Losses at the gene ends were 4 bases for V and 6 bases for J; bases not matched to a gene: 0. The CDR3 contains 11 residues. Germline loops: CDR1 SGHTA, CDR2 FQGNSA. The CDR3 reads CASSWDSEQYF. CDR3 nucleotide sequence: TGTGCCAGCAGCTGGGACAGCGAGCAGTACTTC.

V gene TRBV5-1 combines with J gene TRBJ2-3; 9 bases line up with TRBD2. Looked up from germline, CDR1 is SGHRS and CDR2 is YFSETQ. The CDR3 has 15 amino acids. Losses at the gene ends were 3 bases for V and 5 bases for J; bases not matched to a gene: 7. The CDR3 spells CASSSIAGARDTQYF. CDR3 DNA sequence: TGCGCCAGCAGCTCAATAGCGGGAGCAAGAGATACGCAGTATTTT.

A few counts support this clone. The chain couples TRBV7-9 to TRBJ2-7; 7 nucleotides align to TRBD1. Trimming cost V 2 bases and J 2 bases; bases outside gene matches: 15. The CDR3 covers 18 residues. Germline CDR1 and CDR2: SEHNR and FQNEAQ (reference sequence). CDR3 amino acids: CASSLLTWSGQPTYEQYF. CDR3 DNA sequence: TGTGCCAGCAGCTTACTTACCTGGTCGGGACAGCCAACCTACGAGCAGTACTTC.

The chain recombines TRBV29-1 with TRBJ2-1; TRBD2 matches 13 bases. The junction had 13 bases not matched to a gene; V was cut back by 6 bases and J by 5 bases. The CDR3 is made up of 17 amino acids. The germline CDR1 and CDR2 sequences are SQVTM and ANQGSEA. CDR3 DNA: TGCAGCGTCCTATCCTTCGGACTAGCGGGAGCCCACAATGAGCAGTTCTTC. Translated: CSVLSFGLAGAHNEQFF.

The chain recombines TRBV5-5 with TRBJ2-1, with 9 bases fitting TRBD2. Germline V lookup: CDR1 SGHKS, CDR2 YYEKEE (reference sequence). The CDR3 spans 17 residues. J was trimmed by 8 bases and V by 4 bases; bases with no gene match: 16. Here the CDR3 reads CASSRTSGPTGGHEQFF. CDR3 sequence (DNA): TGTGCCAGCAGCCGAACTAGCGGGCCCACGGGGGGTCATGAGCAGTTCTTC.

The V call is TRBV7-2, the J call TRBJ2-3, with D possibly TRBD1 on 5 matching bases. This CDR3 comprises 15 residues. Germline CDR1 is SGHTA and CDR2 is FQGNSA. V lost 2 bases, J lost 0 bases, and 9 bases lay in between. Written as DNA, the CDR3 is TGTGCCAGCAGCTTACAGGGTCCTAGCACAGATACGCAGTATTTT. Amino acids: CASSLQGPSTDTQYF.

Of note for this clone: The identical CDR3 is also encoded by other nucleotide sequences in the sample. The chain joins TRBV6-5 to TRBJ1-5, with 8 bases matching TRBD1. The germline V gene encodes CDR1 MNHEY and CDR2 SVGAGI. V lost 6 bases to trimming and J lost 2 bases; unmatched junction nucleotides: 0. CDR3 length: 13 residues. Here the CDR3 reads CASRTGGNQPQHF. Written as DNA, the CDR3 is TGTGCCAGCAGGACAGGGGGCAATCAGCCCCAGCATTTT.

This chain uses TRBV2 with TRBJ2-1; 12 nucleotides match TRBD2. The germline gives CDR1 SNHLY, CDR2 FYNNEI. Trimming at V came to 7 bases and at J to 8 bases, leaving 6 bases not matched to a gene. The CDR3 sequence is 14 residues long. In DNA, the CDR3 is TGTGCCAGCAAATCGACTAGCGGGAGTGATGAGCAGTTCTTC. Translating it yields CASKSTSGSDEQFF.